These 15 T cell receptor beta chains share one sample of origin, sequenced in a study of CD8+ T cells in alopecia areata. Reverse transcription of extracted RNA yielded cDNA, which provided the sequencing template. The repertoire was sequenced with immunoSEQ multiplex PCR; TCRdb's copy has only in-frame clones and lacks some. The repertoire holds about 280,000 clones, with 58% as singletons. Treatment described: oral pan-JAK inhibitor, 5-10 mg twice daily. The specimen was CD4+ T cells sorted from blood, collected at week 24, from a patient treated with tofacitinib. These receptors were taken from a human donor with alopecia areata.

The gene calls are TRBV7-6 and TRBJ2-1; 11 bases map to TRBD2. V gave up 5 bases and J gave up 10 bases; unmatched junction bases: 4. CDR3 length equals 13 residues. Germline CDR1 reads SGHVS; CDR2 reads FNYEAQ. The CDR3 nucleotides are TGTGCCAGCAGCCCCCGGACTAGCGGGGAGCAGTTCTTC. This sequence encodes CASSPRTSGEQFF.

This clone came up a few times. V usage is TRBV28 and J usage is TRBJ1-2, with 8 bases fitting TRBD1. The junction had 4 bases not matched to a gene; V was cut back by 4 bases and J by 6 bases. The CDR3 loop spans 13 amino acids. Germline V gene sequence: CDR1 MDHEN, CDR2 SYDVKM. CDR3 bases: TGTGCCAGCAGTTCTCAGGGGGCGCATGGCTACACCTTC. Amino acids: CASSSQGAHGYTF.

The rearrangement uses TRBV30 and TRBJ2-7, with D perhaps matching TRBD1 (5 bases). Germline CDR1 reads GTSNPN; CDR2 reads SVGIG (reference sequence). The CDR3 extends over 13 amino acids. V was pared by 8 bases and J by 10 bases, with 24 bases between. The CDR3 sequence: CATGHERGQRQYF. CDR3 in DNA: TGTGCCACAGGACATGAAAGGGGCCAGCGCCAGTACTTC.

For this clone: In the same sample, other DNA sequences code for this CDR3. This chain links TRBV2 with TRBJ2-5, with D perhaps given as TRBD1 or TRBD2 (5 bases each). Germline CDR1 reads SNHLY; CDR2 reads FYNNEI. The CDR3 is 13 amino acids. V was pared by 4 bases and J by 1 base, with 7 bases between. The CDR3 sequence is CASSAGPQETQYF. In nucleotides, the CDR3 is TGTGCCAGCAGTGCGGGACCCCAAGAGACCCAGTACTTC.

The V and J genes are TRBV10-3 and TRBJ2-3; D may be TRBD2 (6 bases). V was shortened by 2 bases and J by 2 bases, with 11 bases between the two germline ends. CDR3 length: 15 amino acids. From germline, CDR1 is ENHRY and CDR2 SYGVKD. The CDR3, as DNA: TGTGCCATCAGTGAGGGCGGGGCAGACACAGATACGCAGTATTTT. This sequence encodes CAISEGGADTDTQYF.

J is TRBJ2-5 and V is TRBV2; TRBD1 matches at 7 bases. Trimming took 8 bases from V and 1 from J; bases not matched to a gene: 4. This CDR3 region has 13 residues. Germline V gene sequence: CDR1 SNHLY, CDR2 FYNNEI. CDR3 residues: CASGGQSQETQYF. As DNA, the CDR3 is TGTGCCAGCGGGGGACAGAGCCAAGAGACCCAGTACTTC.

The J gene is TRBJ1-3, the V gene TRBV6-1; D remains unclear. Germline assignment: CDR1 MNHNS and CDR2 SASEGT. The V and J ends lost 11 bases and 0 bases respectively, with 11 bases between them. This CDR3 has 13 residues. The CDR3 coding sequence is TGTGCCCTGGGCCGCGGCTCTGGAAACACCATATATTTT. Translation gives CALGRGSGNTIYF.

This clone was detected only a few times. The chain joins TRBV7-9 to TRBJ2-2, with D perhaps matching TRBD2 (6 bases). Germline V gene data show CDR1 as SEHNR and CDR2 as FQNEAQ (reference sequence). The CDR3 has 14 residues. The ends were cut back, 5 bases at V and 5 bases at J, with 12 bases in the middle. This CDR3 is CASSPQGGTGELFF. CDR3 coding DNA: TGTGCCAGCAGCCCCCAGGGAGGAACCGGGGAGCTGTTTTTT. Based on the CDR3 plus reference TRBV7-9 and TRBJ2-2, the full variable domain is DTGVSQNPRHKITKRGQNVTFRCDPISEHNRLYWYRQTLGQGPEFLTYFQNEAQLEKSRLLSDRFSAERPKGSFSTLEIQRTEQGDSAMYLCASSPQGGTGELFFGEGSRLTVL.

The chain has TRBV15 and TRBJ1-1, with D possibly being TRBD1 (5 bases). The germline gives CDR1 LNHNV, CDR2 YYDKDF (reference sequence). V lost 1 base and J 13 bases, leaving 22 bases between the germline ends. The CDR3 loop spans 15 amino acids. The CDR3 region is CATSRVVSQGGVDFF. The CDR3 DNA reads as TGTGCCACCAGCAGAGTAGTGAGCCAGGGCGGTGTTGATTTCTTT.

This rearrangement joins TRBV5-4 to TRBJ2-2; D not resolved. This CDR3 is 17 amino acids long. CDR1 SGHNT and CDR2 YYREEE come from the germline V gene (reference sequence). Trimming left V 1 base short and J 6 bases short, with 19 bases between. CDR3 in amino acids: CASSLSAETLGAGELFF. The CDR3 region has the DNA TGTGCCAGCAGCTTGTCGGCCGAGACGCTGGGCGCCGGGGAGCTGTTTTTT.

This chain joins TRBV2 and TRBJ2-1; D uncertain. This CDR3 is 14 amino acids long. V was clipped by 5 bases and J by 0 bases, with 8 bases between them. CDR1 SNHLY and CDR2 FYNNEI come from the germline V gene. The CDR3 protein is CASSSSYSYNEQFF. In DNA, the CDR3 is TGTGCCAGCAGTTCCTCCTACTCCTACAATGAGCAGTTCTTC. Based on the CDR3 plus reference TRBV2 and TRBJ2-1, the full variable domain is EPEVTQTPSHQVTQMGQEVILRCVPISNHLYFYWYRQILGQKVEFLVSFYNNEISEKSEIFDDQFSVERPDGSNFTLKIRSTKLEDSAMYFCASSSSYSYNEQFFGPGTRLTVL.

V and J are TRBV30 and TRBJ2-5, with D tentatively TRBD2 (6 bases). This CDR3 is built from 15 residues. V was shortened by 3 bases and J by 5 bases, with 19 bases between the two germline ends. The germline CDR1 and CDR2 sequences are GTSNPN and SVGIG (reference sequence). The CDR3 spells CAWRGGAQGRETQYF. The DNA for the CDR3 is TGTGCCTGGAGAGGAGGGGCCCAGGGCAGGGAGACCCAGTACTTC.

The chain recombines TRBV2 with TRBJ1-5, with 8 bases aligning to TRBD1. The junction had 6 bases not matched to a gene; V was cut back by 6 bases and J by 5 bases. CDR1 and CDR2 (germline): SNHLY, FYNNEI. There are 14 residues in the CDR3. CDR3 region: CASRGTGTHQPQHF. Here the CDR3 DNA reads TGTGCCAGCAGGGGGACAGGTACTCATCAGCCCCAGCATTTT. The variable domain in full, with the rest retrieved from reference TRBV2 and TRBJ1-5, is EPEVTQTPSHQVTQMGQEVILRCVPISNHLYFYWYRQILGQKVEFLVSFYNNEISEKSEIFDDQFSVERPDGSNFTLKIRSTKLEDSAMYFCASRGTGTHQPQHFGDGTRLSIL.

In DNA, the CDR3 is TGTGCCTGGAGTCTCCTCGGGGGAAGCACAGATACGCAGTATTTT. Residues: CAWSLLGGSTDTQYF. V usage is TRBV30 and J usage is TRBJ2-3; D possibly corresponds to TRBD2 (6 bases). Germline V gene data show CDR1 as GTSNPN and CDR2 as SVGIG (reference sequence). Trimming left V 2 bases short and J 0 bases short, with 12 bases between. The CDR3 is made up of 15 amino acids.

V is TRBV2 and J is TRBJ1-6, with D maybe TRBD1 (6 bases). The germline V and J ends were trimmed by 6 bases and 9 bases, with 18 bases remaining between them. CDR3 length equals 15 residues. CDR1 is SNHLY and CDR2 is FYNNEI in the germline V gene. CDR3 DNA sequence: TGTGCCAGCAGCAAAACAGGGCTGGATAGTTCACCCCTCCACTTT. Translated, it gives CASSKTGLDSSPLHF.